This TCR beta chain was sequenced for a study of PD-1 blockade in classical Hodgkin lymphoma. Study results and limitations: Unlike CD8+ TCR diversity, which did not rise significantly by C4D1, CD4+ TCR diversity did. Newly diagnosed patients were said to have less baseline TCR diversity than healthy donors did. Patients were excluded if nivolumab began under 1 year after ASCT (the autologous transplant). Newly diagnosed patients and complete responders had comparable diversity at baseline.

Time point specified: cycle 4 day 1 (C4D1), after six to seven weeks of nivolumab. Each patient experienced a relapse that followed autologous stem cell transplantation, and brentuximab vedotin exposure varied. As to this clone: Its specificity is not known.

Germline values: CDR1 SGDLS, CDR2 YYNGEE. V lost 7 bases, J lost 11 bases, and 19 bases lay in between. The CDR3 covers 13 residues. This table comes from immunoSEQ multiplex PCR, and its TCRdb copy is limited to in-frame clones, with some not included. Here the sample spans 43,000 or so clones, around 80% being singletons. The chain carries TRBV9 and TRBJ1-5, with D uncertain. The source of this sequence is a human donor with classical Hodgkin lymphoma. Specimen: peripheral blood mononuclear cells (PBMCs), collected before the fourth cycle of nivolumab. In nucleotides, the CDR3 is TGTGCCAGCGCCAGACGGCCGTCAGAGACCCAGCATTTT. Residues: CASARRPSETQHF.